Listed below are T cell receptor beta chains from one sample, sequenced in a study of cytotoxic CD8 clonotypes in ibrutinib-treated CLL. Data came from immunoSEQ multiplex PCR; TCRdb stores just in-frame clones and leaves some out. The sample contains roughly 300,000 clones, around 76% of which appear only once. The starting material was PBMCs, obtained at disease progression, from a patient treated with ibrutinib. These receptors came from a human donor with chronic lymphocytic leukemia. The CDR3 runs from the conserved cysteine through the conserved F or W. A D gene is named only where the DNA matches it firmly. Only some rows state a clone size, as once, few, many or a class for expanded clones.

CDR3 DNA: TGTGCCAGCAGCTTAGCGGGGGGTCGCGCAGATACGCAGTATTTT
CDR3 protein: CASSLAGGRADTQYF
V gene: TRBV7-2
clone size: NA
J gene: TRBJ2-3
CDR3 length: 15
D gene: NA

CDR3 DNA: TGTGCCAGCAGCGTAGTGGGGGGAGGGCCAGGGGATACGCAGTATTTT
CDR3 protein: CASSVVGGGPGDTQYF
V gene: TRBV9
clone size: NA
J gene: TRBJ2-3
CDR3 length: 16
D gene: TRBD2

CDR3 DNA: TGTGCCAGCAGGGTGACTTATGAGCAGTTCTTC
CDR3 protein: CASRVTYEQFF
V gene: TRBV2
clone size: NA
J gene: TRBJ2-1
CDR3 length: 11
D gene: NA

CDR3 DNA: TGTGCCAGCAGTATTCAGGGTGGCACTGAAGCTTTCTTT
CDR3 protein: CASSIQGGTEAFF
V gene: TRBV7-2
clone size: NA
J gene: TRBJ1-1
CDR3 length: 13
D gene: NA

CDR3 DNA: TGTGCCATCACTTCCAAGACTAGTTCCTACAATGAGCAGTTCTTC
CDR3 protein: CAITSKTSSYNEQFF
V gene: TRBV10-3
clone size: once
J gene: TRBJ2-1
CDR3 length: 15
D gene: NA

CDR3 DNA: TGCGCCAGCAGCTTCACAGGGGGTACGAGGACAGATACGCAGTATTTT
CDR3 protein: CASSFTGGTRTDTQYF
V gene: TRBV5-1
clone size: NA
J gene: TRBJ2-3
CDR3 length: 16
D gene: TRBD1

CDR3 DNA: TGCAGCGTTGAAACTCCCACAGGGGACCAAGAGACCCAGTACTTC
CDR3 protein: CSVETPTGDQETQYF
V gene: TRBV29-1
clone size: NA
J gene: TRBJ2-5
CDR3 length: 15
D gene: TRBD1

CDR3 DNA: TGCGCCAGCAGCCAACCCCGTGTGGGGTTGGGCGGGGAGCTGTTTTTT
CDR3 protein: CASSQPRVGLGGELFF
V gene: TRBV4-3
clone size: NA
J gene: TRBJ2-2
CDR3 length: 16
D gene: NA

CDR3 DNA: TGTGCCAGCAGCGGGGGACAGGCGAACTATGGCTACACCTTC
CDR3 protein: CASSGGQANYGYTF
V gene: TRBV5-6
clone size: NA
J gene: TRBJ1-2
CDR3 length: 14
D gene: TRBD1

CDR3 DNA: TGCAGCGTTGAAGATTGGAGTAGGACAGGGGGTGGGTTGGGATATGGCTACACCTTC
CDR3 protein: CSVEDWSRTGGGLGYGYTF
V gene: TRBV29-1
clone size: NA
J gene: TRBJ1-2
CDR3 length: 19
D gene: TRBD1

CDR3 DNA: TGCGCCAGCAAGGGACAGGGGTTTTTTGACACCGGGGAGCTGTTTTTT
CDR3 protein: CASKGQGFFDTGELFF
V gene: TRBV4-1
clone size: NA
J gene: TRBJ2-2
CDR3 length: 16
D gene: TRBD1

CDR3 DNA: TGTGCCAGCCCCCCGAGCCCGAGACTAGAGTATAATGAGCAGTTCTTC
CDR3 protein: CASPPSPRLEYNEQFF
V gene: TRBV27
clone size: NA
J gene: TRBJ2-1
CDR3 length: 16
D gene: NA

CDR3 DNA: TGTGCCAGCTCACTTAACTTAGGGGGGCAAGAGACCCAGTACTTC
CDR3 protein: CASSLNLGGQETQYF
V gene: TRBV18
clone size: NA
J gene: TRBJ2-5
CDR3 length: 15
D gene: NA

CDR3 DNA: TGCGCCAGCTCGACCTCCCGTACCACAGATACGCAGTATTTT
CDR3 protein: CASSTSRTTDTQYF
V gene: TRBV10-1
clone size: NA
J gene: TRBJ2-3
CDR3 length: 14
D gene: NA

CDR3 DNA: TGTGCCAGCAGTCTAGGGACAGCGAACACCGGGGAGCTGTTTTTT
CDR3 protein: CASSLGTANTGELFF
V gene: TRBV28
clone size: once
J gene: TRBJ2-2
CDR3 length: 15
D gene: TRBD1

CDR3 DNA: TGTGCCATCAGTGAGTCGAAGTCAGCCTTCTATGGCTACACCTTC
CDR3 protein: CAISESKSAFYGYTF
V gene: TRBV10-3
clone size: NA
J gene: TRBJ1-2
CDR3 length: 15
D gene: NA

CDR3 DNA: TGTGCCAGCAGTACCCCGGCCGGTTGGGGAATAGCCAAAAACATTCAGTACTTC
CDR3 protein: CASSTPAGWGIAKNIQYF
V gene: TRBV2
clone size: NA
J gene: TRBJ2-4
CDR3 length: 18
D gene: NA

CDR3 DNA: TGTGCCAGCAGCTTAATGTGGCTATCTGGGCAAGGGTTCAAAGAGACCCAGTACTTC
CDR3 protein: CASSLMWLSGQGFKETQYF
V gene: TRBV7-3
clone size: NA
J gene: TRBJ2-5
CDR3 length: 19
D gene: NA

CDR3 DNA: TGTGCCAGCAGCCTTGCCGGGGGATACGAGCAGTACTTC
CDR3 protein: CASSLAGGYEQYF
V gene: TRBV2
clone size: NA
J gene: TRBJ2-7
CDR3 length: 13
D gene: NA

CDR3 DNA: TGTGCCAGCAGCGTAGAACTAGCTGACCCCGGTGAGCAGTTCTTC
CDR3 protein: CASSVELADPGEQFF
V gene: TRBV9
clone size: NA
J gene: TRBJ2-1
CDR3 length: 15
D gene: NA

CDR3 DNA: TGTGCCAGCAGCTTACTCCTCCCTAGCGGCCCCTACGAGCAGTACTTC
CDR3 protein: CASSLLLPSGPYEQYF
V gene: TRBV7-9
clone size: NA
J gene: TRBJ2-7
CDR3 length: 16
D gene: TRBD2

CDR3 DNA: TGTGCCAGCAGTTCGGCGCGTGCAGGACCCTCTGGAAACACCATATATTTT
CDR3 protein: CASSSARAGPSGNTIYF
V gene: TRBV7-9
clone size: once
J gene: TRBJ1-3
CDR3 length: 17
D gene: NA

CDR3 DNA: TGTGCCAGCAGCTCCGGGACACTCGGTAGACAGCCCCAGCATTTT
CDR3 protein: CASSSGTLGRQPQHF
V gene: TRBV7-2
clone size: NA
J gene: TRBJ1-5
CDR3 length: 15
D gene: NA

CDR3 DNA: TGTGCCAGCAGCTTACGACTAGCGGGAGAGGGTGAGCAGTTCTTC
CDR3 protein: CASSLRLAGEGEQFF
V gene: TRBV5-5
clone size: NA
J gene: TRBJ2-1
CDR3 length: 15
D gene: TRBD2

CDR3 DNA: TGTGCCAGCAGCTTGGGACCGGGACAGGATTACGAGCAGTACTTC
CDR3 protein: CASSLGPGQDYEQYF
V gene: TRBV5-4
clone size: NA
J gene: TRBJ2-7
CDR3 length: 15
D gene: TRBD1

CDR3 DNA: TGTGCCAGCTCACCCCAGGGGGCGGGCGAGCAGTACTTC
CDR3 protein: CASSPQGAGEQYF
V gene: TRBV18
clone size: NA
J gene: TRBJ2-7
CDR3 length: 13
D gene: TRBD1

CDR3 DNA: TGTGCCAGCAGCTTGGAGGAACGGGCGGATGAGCAGTTCTTC
CDR3 protein: CASSLEERADEQFF
V gene: TRBV7-9
clone size: few
J gene: TRBJ2-1
CDR3 length: 14
D gene: NA

CDR3 DNA: TGTGCCAGTAGTATCGCGCGGGATTACAATGAGCAGTTCTTC
CDR3 protein: CASSIARDYNEQFF
V gene: TRBV19
clone size: NA
J gene: TRBJ2-1
CDR3 length: 14
D gene: NA

CDR3 DNA: TGCAGCGTTGAAGATCCCGGCCGGATGCAAGAGACCCAGTACTTC
CDR3 protein: CSVEDPGRMQETQYF
V gene: TRBV29-1
clone size: NA
J gene: TRBJ2-5
CDR3 length: 15
D gene: NA

CDR3 DNA: TGTGCCAGCAGCGTACCTCGCGCCGGGACAGGGGGCAATGAGCAGTTCTTC
CDR3 protein: CASSVPRAGTGGNEQFF
V gene: TRBV9
clone size: NA
J gene: TRBJ2-1
CDR3 length: 17
D gene: TRBD1

CDR3 DNA: TGCGCCAGCTTTCGGGGGGTCGGCTACGAGCAGTACTTC
CDR3 protein: CASFRGVGYEQYF
V gene: TRBV10-2
clone size: NA
J gene: TRBJ2-7
CDR3 length: 13
D gene: TRBD2

CDR3 DNA: TGTGCCAGCTCACCGAGCCAGGGGGACACCGGGGAGCTGTTTTTT
CDR3 protein: CASSPSQGDTGELFF
V gene: TRBV18
clone size: NA
J gene: TRBJ2-2
CDR3 length: 15
D gene: TRBD1

CDR3 DNA: TGTGCCAGTAGTATGGAGGAGGGAGAGACCCAGTACTTC
CDR3 protein: CASSMEEGETQYF
V gene: TRBV19
clone size: NA
J gene: TRBJ2-5
CDR3 length: 13
D gene: NA

CDR3 DNA: TGTGCCAGTAGTATCCGGGACAGGGGTATCTTTTCACCCCTCCACTTT
CDR3 protein: CASSIRDRGIFSPLHF
V gene: TRBV19
clone size: NA
J gene: TRBJ1-6
CDR3 length: 16
D gene: TRBD1

CDR3 DNA: TGTGCCAGCAGCGAGGGGGGTTGGCAGCCCCAGCATTTT
CDR3 protein: CASSEGGWQPQHF
V gene: TRBV27
clone size: few
J gene: TRBJ1-5
CDR3 length: 13
D gene: NA

CDR3 DNA: TGTGCCAGCAGACGTAGGGGACAAGAGACCCAGTACTTC
CDR3 protein: CASRRRGQETQYF
V gene: TRBV27
clone size: NA
J gene: TRBJ2-5
CDR3 length: 13
D gene: NA

CDR3 DNA: TGTGCCATCAGACATCGGGACTTCCAAGAGACCCAGTACTTC
CDR3 protein: CAIRHRDFQETQYF
V gene: TRBV10-3
clone size: few
J gene: TRBJ2-5
CDR3 length: 14
D gene: NA

CDR3 DNA: TGTGCCAGCAGCACAACGGACAGGCTCGATCAGCCCCAGCATTTT
CDR3 protein: CASSTTDRLDQPQHF
V gene: TRBV7-9
clone size: NA
J gene: TRBJ1-5
CDR3 length: 15
D gene: TRBD1

CDR3 DNA: TGCGCCAGCAGCCAAGATTTCTGGGGACAGGGTCGCCACGAGCAGTACTTC
CDR3 protein: CASSQDFWGQGRHEQYF
V gene: TRBV4-1
clone size: NA
J gene: TRBJ2-7
CDR3 length: 17
D gene: TRBD1

CDR3 DNA: TGTGCCAGCAGCTTTCTTCGGACGCGGGGCACCTACAATGAGCAGTTCTTC
CDR3 protein: CASSFLRTRGTYNEQFF
V gene: TRBV7-3
clone size: NA
J gene: TRBJ2-1
CDR3 length: 17
D gene: NA

CDR3 DNA: TGTGCCAGCAGCTTTTCTGGGGACACTGAAGCTTTCTTT
CDR3 protein: CASSFSGDTEAFF
V gene: TRBV7-6
clone size: few
J gene: TRBJ1-1
CDR3 length: 13
D gene: NA

CDR3 DNA: TGTGCCAGTAGGTATGGAGTGGGGCCCTATGGCTACACCTTC
CDR3 protein: CASRYGVGPYGYTF
V gene: TRBV19
clone size: NA
J gene: TRBJ1-2
CDR3 length: 14
D gene: NA

CDR3 DNA: TGTGCCAGCAACACTTTCGGCAGGGGGGAAGAGACCCAGTACTTC
CDR3 protein: CASNTFGRGEETQYF
V gene: TRBV7-6
clone size: NA
J gene: TRBJ2-5
CDR3 length: 15
D gene: NA

CDR3 DNA: TGTGCCAGCGGCCTAAAGGCAGATGAAGCTTTCTTT
CDR3 protein: CASGLKADEAFF
V gene: TRBV28
clone size: NA
J gene: TRBJ1-1
CDR3 length: 12
D gene: NA

CDR3 DNA: TGTGCCAGCAGCCTATCCGGGACTAGCGCGGCCTACGAGCAGTACTTC
CDR3 protein: CASSLSGTSAAYEQYF
V gene: TRBV11-2
clone size: NA
J gene: TRBJ2-7
CDR3 length: 16
D gene: TRBD2

CDR3 DNA: TGTGCCAGCAGTTTATATGGTAGCGGGGGGAACACCGGGGAGCTGTTTTTT
CDR3 protein: CASSLYGSGGNTGELFF
V gene: TRBV28
clone size: NA
J gene: TRBJ2-2
CDR3 length: 17
D gene: TRBD2

CDR3 DNA: TGCGCCAGCAGCCTAGAGTTGGGGGGAGGCGACGAGCAGTACTTC
CDR3 protein: CASSLELGGGDEQYF
V gene: TRBV4-3
clone size: NA
J gene: TRBJ2-7
CDR3 length: 15
D gene: NA

CDR3 DNA: TGTGCCAGCTCCAGGAGGTACCAAGAGACCCAGTACTTC
CDR3 protein: CASSRRYQETQYF
V gene: TRBV2
clone size: NA
J gene: TRBJ2-5
CDR3 length: 13
D gene: NA

CDR3 DNA: TGTGCCAGCAGCCTAAGACGACAGGGGACAGGAAACACCATATATTTT
CDR3 protein: CASSLRRQGTGNTIYF
V gene: TRBV7-8
clone size: few
J gene: TRBJ1-3
CDR3 length: 16
D gene: TRBD1

CDR3 DNA: TGTGCCACCAGCAGAGGTCCGGGGGACACTGAAGCTTTCTTT
CDR3 protein: CATSRGPGDTEAFF
V gene: TRBV15
clone size: NA
J gene: TRBJ1-1
CDR3 length: 14
D gene: NA